The T cell receptor beta chain under discussion was sequenced for a study of cytomegalovirus exposure and HLA in healthy donors. Regarding the study as a whole: When a later analysis compared HLA-associated TCR beta chains with equally common others, the HLA-associated chains turned out to be more clonally expanded and to have lower generation probabilities. Rare TCR sequences dominated, though some public TCRs recurred in many donors. Reports described diagnosis of cytomegalovirus status by the classifier as highly specific and sensitive.

Germline values: CDR1 SEHNR, CDR2 FQNEAQ (reference sequence). The CDR3 sequence is 16 residues long. Worth noting for this clone: Its antigen is unknown. A junction end diverges from the germline sequence, so it may reflect a read error.

Primers for the PCR totalled 60 Vbeta and 13 Jbeta. Original methodology: Roughly 83 million unique TCR beta chains, approximately 11 million of them shared, were counted by a later analysis. Profiling relied on immunoSEQ multiplex PCR, and the TCRdb table lists in-frame clones only, not all of them. V, J and clone size were drawn from that table, and D and trimming were deduced from the DNA. This repertoire shows over 150,000 clones, over 80% found once; its top ten account for roughly 1.6%. The sequenced sample was PBMCs. The chain employs TRBV7-9 and TRBJ1-6; no reliable D call. The receptor was isolated from a man aged 45-60 years in good health and CMV-seronegative. The CDR3 protein is CSSMITRLSYNSPLHF. The CDR3 DNA is TGTTCCAGCATGATCACCAGGCTCTCCTATAATTCACCCCTCCACTTT.